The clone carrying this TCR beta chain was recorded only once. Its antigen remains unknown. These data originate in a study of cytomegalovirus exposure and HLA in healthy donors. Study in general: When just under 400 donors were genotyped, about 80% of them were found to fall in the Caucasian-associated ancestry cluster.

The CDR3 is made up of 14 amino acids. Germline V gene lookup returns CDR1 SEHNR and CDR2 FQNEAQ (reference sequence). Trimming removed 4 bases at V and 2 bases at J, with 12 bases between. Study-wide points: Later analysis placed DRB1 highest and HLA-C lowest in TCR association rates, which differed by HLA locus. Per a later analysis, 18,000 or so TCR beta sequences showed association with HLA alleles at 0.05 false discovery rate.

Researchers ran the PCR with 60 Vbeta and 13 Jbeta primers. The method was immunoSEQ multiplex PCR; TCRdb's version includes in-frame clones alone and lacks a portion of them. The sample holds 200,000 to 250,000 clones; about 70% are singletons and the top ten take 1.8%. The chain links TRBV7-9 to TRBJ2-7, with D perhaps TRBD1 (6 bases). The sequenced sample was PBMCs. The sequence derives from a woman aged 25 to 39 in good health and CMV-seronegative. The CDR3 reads CASSSRDTTYEQYF. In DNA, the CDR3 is TGTGCCAGCAGCTCCCGGGACACAACCTACGAGCAGTACTTC. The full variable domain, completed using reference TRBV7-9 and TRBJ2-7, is DTGVSQNPRHKITKRGQNVTFRCDPISEHNRLYWYRQTLGQGPEFLTYFQNEAQLEKSRLLSDRFSAERPKGSFSTLEIQRTEQGDSAMYLCASSSRDTTYEQYFGPGTRLTVT.